Listed below are T cell receptor beta chains from one sample, sequenced in a study of OX40 agonist ivuxolimab in advanced cancers. Libraries were prepared by immunoSEQ multiplex PCR; TCRdb keeps only in-frame clonotypes and omits some of them. This sample has around 72,000 clones, with 89% found just once. The starting material was CD4+ or CD8+ T cells sorted from blood, obtained in a trial of the OX40 agonist ivuxolimab. These receptors originate from an adult with an advanced solid tumor such as melanoma, head and neck, liver or kidney cancer. Both conserved end residues are part of each CDR3. A D gene is named only where the DNA matches it firmly. Clone size, where shown, is once, few, many, or a class for clones that have expanded.

size: NA; J: TRBJ2-1; V: TRBV27; D: TRBD2; CDR3: CASSSGAGVNEQFF; DNA: TGTGCCAGCAGTTCTGGAGCGGGGGTGAATGAGCAGTTCTTC
size: once; J: TRBJ1-2; V: TRBV9; D: TRBD1; CDR3: CASSVGPGTANYGYTF; DNA: TGTGCCAGCAGCGTAGGTCCCGGGACAGCCAACTATGGCTACACCTTC
size: NA; J: TRBJ2-7; V: TRBV5-4; D: TRBD1; CDR3: CASSPGDSYEQYF; DNA: TGTGCCAGCAGCCCTGGGGACAGTTACGAGCAGTACTTC
size: NA; J: TRBJ2-1; V: TRBV7-2; D: NA; CDR3: CASSLLDLYNEQFF; DNA: TGTGCCAGCAGCTTACTGGACTTATACAATGAGCAGTTCTTC
size: NA; J: TRBJ2-7; V: TRBV28; D: TRBD1; CDR3: CASSPPGQGGYEQYF; DNA: TGTGCCAGCAGTCCCCCGGGACAGGGGGGCTACGAGCAGTACTTC
size: NA; J: TRBJ2-7; V: TRBV7-2; D: NA; CDR3: CASSPSYEQYF; DNA: TGTGCTTCCTCCCCATCCTACGAGCAGTACTTC
size: few; J: TRBJ1-2; V: TRBV4-2; D: NA; CDR3: CASSQGGTGGYTF; DNA: TGTGCCAGCAGCCAAGGAGGGACTGGTGGCTACACCTTC
size: NA; J: TRBJ2-3; V: TRBV6-5; D: NA; CDR3: CASSYRDTQYF; DNA: TGTGCCAGCAGTTACAGGGATACGCAGTATTTT
size: NA; J: TRBJ1-6; V: TRBV6-1; D: NA; CDR3: CASTEGGAFGSPLHF; DNA: TGTGCCAGCACCGAAGGGGGGGCGTTCGGCTCACCCCTCCACTTT
size: NA; J: TRBJ2-1; V: TRBV7-9; D: TRBD1; CDR3: CASSHGQGRDEQFF; DNA: TGTGCCAGCAGCCACGGACAGGGGCGCGATGAGCAGTTCTTC
size: NA; J: TRBJ1-1; V: TRBV19; D: TRBD1; CDR3: CATGTVMNTEAFF; DNA: TGTGCCACGGGGACAGTCATGAACACTGAAGCTTTCTTT